Listed here are 11 T cell receptor beta chains from one sample, sequenced in a study (dated by TCRdb to 2015 to 2017). To prepare the library, 5' RACE was applied. This sample was sequenced with an Illumina MiSeq. Through fastp at Q25 and MiXCR, TCRdb rebuilt clones from the public reads, retaining in-frame beta chains. Rows are combined by CDR3 protein, so each entry shows the most common genes and DNA. The sample table holds roughly 38,000 distinct CDR3 sequences, of which approximately 17% were seen once. The ten largest clones represent around 2.8% of the sample. The sample was naive CD4+ T cells sorted from a lymph node. What the cell subset or site label conveys for this sample: naive CD4+ T cells, CD4+CD45RA+CD25-. The source of these receptors is a female donor with breast cancer.

This clonotype turned up a few times. This rearrangement joins TRBV5-1 to TRBJ2-3; the D is unclear. Germline V CDR1 and CDR2: SGHRS, YFSETQ. Trimming removed 4 bases at V and 3 bases at J, with 9 bases between. The CDR3 extends over 13 amino acids. CDR3 sequence: CASSHPTTDTQYF. The CDR3 DNA follows: TGCGCCAGCAGCCACCCAACAACAGATACGCAGTATTTT.

The genes are TRBV5-1 and TRBJ1-2, with 9 bases identical to TRBD1. J gave up 5 bases and V 0 bases, and 5 bases lay outside the gene matches. The CDR3 has 15 amino acids. Germline V gene lookup returns CDR1 SGHRS and CDR2 YFSETQ. CDR3 sequence: CASSLEGQGVYGYTF. The CDR3 coding sequence is TGCGCCAGCAGCTTGGAGGGACAGGGAGTGTATGGCTACACCTTC. Supplemented by reference TRBV5-1 and TRBJ1-2, the full variable domain reads KAGVTQTPRYLIKTRGQQVTLSCSPISGHRSVSWYQQTPGQGLQFLFEYFSETQRNKGNFPGRFSGRQFSNSRSEMNVSTLELGDSALYLCASSLEGQGVYGYTFGSGTRLTVV.

The chain couples TRBV11-2 to TRBJ2-7; D may correspond to TRBD1 or TRBD2 (5 bases each). With 4 bases removed from V and 3 bases from J, the gap between germline ends came to 13 bases. The germline CDR1 and CDR2 sequences are SGHAT and FQNNGV. CDR3 length: 14 residues. CDR3 loop: CASSYGTASYEQYF. The CDR3 DNA reads TGTGCCAGCAGCTACGGGACGGCCAGCTACGAGCAGTACTTC.

This clonotype ranks as medium-sized. This chain joins TRBV7-8 and TRBJ2-1; the match to TRBD2 covers 11 bases. The germline V gene encodes CDR1 SGHVS and CDR2 FQNEAQ. V shed 1 base and J 5 bases; nucleotides not matched to a gene: 10. The CDR3 is made up of 18 amino acids. CDR3 residues: CASSLVPTTSGVDNEQFF. DNA for the CDR3: TGTGCCAGCAGCTTAGTACCGACGACTAGCGGGGTTGACAATGAGCAGTTCTTC.

The chain carries TRBV7-9 and TRBJ1-4; 10 nucleotides align to TRBD1. Germline assignment: CDR1 SEHNR and CDR2 FQNEAQ (reference sequence). The CDR3 length is 16 residues. V shed 7 bases, J shed 3 bases, and the junction held 8 bases outside the gene matches. For the CDR3, the DNA is TGTGCCAGCACAGGGGACAGGGGACGACCTAATGAAAAACTGTTTTTT. This translates into CASTGDRGRPNEKLFF.

Worth noting for this clonotype: This clone may be a read error of a much larger clone one base away. J is TRBJ1-5 and V is TRBV6-1, with D perhaps matching TRBD1 (6 bases). Germline V gene sequence: CDR1 MNHNS, CDR2 SASEGT. With 2 bases removed from V and 4 bases from J, the gap between germline ends came to 6 bases. The CDR3 sequence is 13 residues long. The CDR3 loop reads CASSEQGNQPQHF. The CDR3 DNA sequence: TGTGCCAGCAGTGAACAGGGGAATCAGCCCCAGCATTTT.

CDR3 protein: CASSPGDRDGYTF. DNA of the CDR3: TGTGCCAGCAGCCCCGGGGACAGAGATGGCTACACCTTC. The chain recombines TRBV28 with TRBJ1-2, with 7 positions matching TRBD1. Germline CDR1 MDHEN, CDR2 SYDVKM. The ends lost 6 bases at V and 6 bases at J; junction bases unmatched: 7. The CDR3 extends over 13 amino acids.

The table lists this clonotype with many counts. CDR3 in DNA: TGTGCCAGCAGCTTGGGGCCCGACAATGAGCAGTTCTTC. Protein: CASSLGPDNEQFF. The chain is built from TRBV5-5 and TRBJ2-1; no clear D. The CDR3 is made up of 13 amino acids. Germline assignment: CDR1 SGHKS and CDR2 YYEKEE (reference sequence). The germline V and J ends were trimmed by 0 bases and 5 bases, with 6 bases remaining between them.

The chain has TRBV6-5 and TRBJ2-3, with D possibly matching TRBD2 (5 bases). The CDR3 runs 12 residues. Germline V gene lookup returns CDR1 MNHEY and CDR2 SVGAGI. V lost 6 bases to trimming and J lost 6 bases, with 10 bases between them. As DNA, the CDR3 is TGTGCCAGCAGATCCCCGGGGGATACGCAGTATTTT. Translated, it gives CASRSPGDTQYF.

DNA for the CDR3: TGCAGCGCACTGGGACAACCAAATCAGCCCCAGCATTTT. As protein: CSALGQPNQPQHF. The chain combines TRBV29-1 with TRBJ1-5; D perhaps matches TRBD1 (6 bases). V lost 7 bases, J lost 4 bases, and 14 bases lay in between. The CDR3 is 13 residues long. Germline V CDR1 and CDR2: SQVTM, ANQGSEA. Filled out from reference TRBV29-1 and TRBJ1-5, the complete variable domain reads SAVISQKPSRDICQRGTSLTIQCQVDSQVTMMFWYRQQPGQSLTLIATANQGSEATYESGFVIDKFPISRPNLTFSTLTVSNMSPEDSSIYLCSALGQPNQPQHFGDGTRLSIL.

This clonotype was counted between two and nine times. V is TRBV11-2 and J is TRBJ1-1; TRBD1 might be the D (5 bases). The CDR3 has 14 amino acids. The V and J ends lost 4 bases and 4 bases respectively, with 13 bases between them. Germline V CDR1 and CDR2: SGHAT, FQNNGV. The CDR3 protein is CASSSTTGATEAFF. The CDR3 coding sequence is TGTGCCAGCAGCTCAACCACCGGGGCCACTGAAGCTTTCTTT.